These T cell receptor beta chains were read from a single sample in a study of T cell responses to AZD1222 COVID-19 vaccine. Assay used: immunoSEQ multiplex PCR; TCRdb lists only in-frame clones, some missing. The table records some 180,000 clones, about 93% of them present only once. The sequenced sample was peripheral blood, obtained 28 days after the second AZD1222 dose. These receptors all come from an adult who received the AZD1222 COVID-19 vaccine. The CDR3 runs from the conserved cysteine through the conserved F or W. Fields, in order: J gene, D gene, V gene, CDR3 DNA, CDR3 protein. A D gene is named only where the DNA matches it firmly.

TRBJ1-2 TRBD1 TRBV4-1 TGCGCCAGCAGCCAAGATGTGAGTCACCGGACAGGGAACTATGGCTACACCTTC CASSQDVSHRTGNYGYTF
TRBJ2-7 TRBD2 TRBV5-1 TGCGCCAGCAGCTTTGGGGCTAGGACTAGCGTAAACTACGAGCAGTACTTC CASSFGARTSVNYEQYF
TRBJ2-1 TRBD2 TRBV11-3 TGTGCCAGCAGCTTAAGGACTGGGACTAGCGGGAGCTTGAAGCAGTTCTTC CASSLRTGTSGSLKQFF
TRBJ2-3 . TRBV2 TGTGCCAGCCACCAGCGTTACGGGGGAAGAGATACGCAGTATTTT CASHQRYGGRDTQYF
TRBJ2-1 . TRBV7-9 TGTGCCAGCAAACCCACGTCAGCCTACAATGAGCAGTTCTTC CASKPTSAYNEQFF
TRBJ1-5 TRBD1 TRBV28 TGTGCCAGCAGTCCAACACCCGGGACAGGGGGTCAGCCCCAGCATTTT CASSPTPGTGGQPQHF
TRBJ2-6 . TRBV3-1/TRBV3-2 TGTGCCAGCAGCCCCCGACGGCCTGGGGCCAACGTCCTGACTTTC CASSPRRPGANVLTF
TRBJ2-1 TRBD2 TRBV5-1 TGCGCCAGCAGCTTGGAATTTAGCGGGAGGGCCGGTGAGCAGTTCTTC CASSLEFSGRAGEQFF
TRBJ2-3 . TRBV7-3 TGTGCCAGCAGCTTAAACAGCGTCGGGGCAGATACGCAGTATTTT CASSLNSVGADTQYF
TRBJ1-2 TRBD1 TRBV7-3 TGTGCCAGCAGCCCCCGACAGGGCACTAACTATGGCTACACCTTC CASSPRQGTNYGYTF
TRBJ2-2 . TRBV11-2 TGTGCCACCAGTTTTACCGGGGAGCTGTTTTTT CATSFTGELFF
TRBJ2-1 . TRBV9 TGTGCCAGCAGCCCACTCTCCTACAATGAGCAGTTCTTC CASSPLSYNEQFF
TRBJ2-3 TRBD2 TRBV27 TGTGCCAGCAGTTTAGTGACTAGCGGTGGGGGGCTGACGCAGTATTTT CASSLVTSGGGLTQYF
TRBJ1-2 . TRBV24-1 TGTGCCACCAGGAGGGGAACCTATAGCGGCTACACCTTC CATRRGTYSGYTF
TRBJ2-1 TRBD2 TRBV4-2 TGTGCCAGCAGCCAATCCCGTAGCGGGAGAGGGTTCTTC CASSQSRSGRGFF
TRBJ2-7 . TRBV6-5 TGTGCCAGCAGTTACGCAGGGGGGAGCTCCTACGAGCAGTACTTC CASSYAGGSSYEQYF
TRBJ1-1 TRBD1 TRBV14 TGTGCCAGCAGCTCCCGGACAGGGGGTGCCGAAGCTTTCTTT CASSSRTGGAEAFF